This T cell receptor beta chain was sequenced in a study of T cells in Graves' hyperthyroidism and ophthalmopathy. Germline CDR1 reads MDHEN; CDR2 reads SYDVKM. This CDR3 region has 13 residues. With 6 bases removed from V and 9 bases from J, the gap between germline ends came to 12 bases. For the diagnoses, clinical symptoms, serum thyroxine and TRAb, thyroid ultrasound and orbital computed tomography were used. Researchers amplified the TCR beta CDR3 regions from RNA transcripts. First-round RT-PCR targeting the TCR CDR3 was performed with the HTBI primer set. TCRdb re-derived calls from the multiplex PCR reads in MiXCR, one entry per CDR3 protein. The table shows 700,000 or so distinct CDR3 sequences, with about 15% occurring only once.

The chain recombines TRBV28 with TRBJ1-6; tentative D call: TRBD1 (6 bases). This receptor was taken from a man between 18 and 35 years old with Graves' hyperthyroidism. Sequenced sample: blood. The chain's CDR3 is CASSTGLGSPLHF. The CDR3 DNA sequence: TGTGCCAGCAGCACAGGGTTGGGTTCACCCCTCCACTTT.